The 30 T cell receptor beta chains below were found in one sample sequenced in a study of T cells in Graves' hyperthyroidism and ophthalmopathy. Researchers amplified the TCR beta CDR3 regions from RNA transcripts. First-round RT-PCR targeting the TCR CDR3 was performed with the HTBI primer set. TCRdb re-called the multiplex PCR reads with MiXCR, one entry per CDR3 protein. The repertoire includes under 400,000 distinct CDR3 sequences, about 25% of them detected once, and more than 60% sits in the top ten. Sequenced input: blood. The receptor source for this set is a man aged 50 to 59 with Graves' hyperthyroidism.

This clonotype was seen only once. The gene calls are TRBV30 and TRBJ1-2; D gene unclear. CDR3 length: 15 residues. V lost 4 bases to trimming and J lost 5 bases, with 20 bases between them. Germline CDR1 reads GTSNPN; CDR2 reads SVGIG (reference sequence). In DNA form, the CDR3 reads TGTGCCTGGATCTGGGCCGGGAGAGAATGGTATGGCTACACCTTC. Residues: CAWIWAGREWYGYTF. The entire variable domain, with the rest obtained from reference TRBV30 and TRBJ1-2, is as follows: SQTIHQWPATLVQPVGSPLSLECTVEGTSNPNLYWYRQAAGRGLQLLFYSVGIGQISSEVPQNLSASRPQDRQFILSSKKLLLSDSGFYLCAWIWAGREWYGYTFGSGTRLTVV.

The table lists this clonotype with many counts. The chain joins TRBV28 to TRBJ2-5; TRBD2 matches 14 bases. This CDR3 has 15 residues. Losses at the gene ends were 5 bases for V and 5 bases for J; bases not matched to a gene: 4. Germline V gives CDR1 MDHEN, CDR2 SYDVKM. CDR3 sequence (DNA): TGTGCCAGCAGTCCTCGACTAGCGGGAGGGGAGACCCAGTACTTC. Protein product: CASSPRLAGGETQYF.

CDR3 DNA: TGTGCCAGCAGCTTGGGCTTCTCTAATGAAAAACTGTTTTTT. This encodes CASSLGFSNEKLFF. The gene calls are TRBV5-5 and TRBJ1-4; no clear D. The germline V and J ends were trimmed by 0 bases and 3 bases, with 6 bases remaining between them. Germline-derived CDR1 and CDR2 are SGHKS and YYEKEE (reference sequence). This CDR3 is built from 14 residues.

On this clonotype: It is likely a read error, because the conserved phenylalanine at the end of the CDR3 is missing. J is TRBJ1-5 and V is TRBV3-1, with D hard to call. The CDR3 totals 15 residues. Germline CDR1 reads LGHDT; CDR2 reads YNNKEL (reference sequence). Trimming pared 1 base from V and 0 bases from J, leaving 7 bases between. CDR3: CASSQGGYSNQPQHI. The CDR3 DNA reads TGTGCCAGCAGCCAAGGAGGGTATAGCAATCAGCCCCAGCATATT.

This clonotype has a count of ten or more. The chain recombines TRBV6-2 or TRBV6-3 with TRBJ2-3, with TRBD2 matching over 8 bases. V was clipped by 6 bases and J by 1 base; unmatched bases: 3. CDR1 is MNHEY, CDR2 SVGEGT, per germline. The CDR3 length is 14 residues. The CDR3 loop is CASRQRERTDTQYF. The DNA for the CDR3 is TGTGCCAGCAGACAGCGGGAGCGCACAGATACGCAGTATTTT.

This clonotype was picked up a small number of times. The rearrangement uses TRBV2 and TRBJ2-1; weak D call: TRBD1 (6 bases). CDR3 length: 14 residues. Germline loops: CDR1 SNHLY, CDR2 FYNNEI. V lost 7 bases, J lost 3 bases, and 13 bases lay in between. The DNA for the CDR3 is TGTGCCAGCAAGCAGGGGACAAACTACAATGAGCAGTTCTTC. It encodes CASKQGTNYNEQFF.

Ten or more counts support this clonotype. The V and J genes are TRBV15 and TRBJ2-1; D tentatively reads TRBD1 or TRBD2 (5 bases each). Trimming cost V 4 bases and J 6 bases, with 16 bases left between them. CDR3 length equals 15 residues. Per the germline V gene, CDR1 is LNHNV and CDR2 is YYDKDF (reference sequence). The CDR3 DNA is TGTGCCACCAGCACGGTGGGAGTCGGGGCCAATGAGCAGTTCTTC. It codes for CATSTVGVGANEQFF.

The chain links TRBV7-2 to TRBJ1-6; TRBD1 matches 8 bases. Germline trimming cut 5 bases from V and 8 bases from J; bases unmatched to any gene: 5. Germline CDR1 SGHTA, CDR2 FQGNSA. This CDR3 spans 14 amino acids. CDR3 in DNA: TGTGCCAGCAGCCCCGGACAGGGATATTCACCCCTCCACTTT. Protein: CASSPGQGYSPLHF.

For this clonotype: Being one base from a much bigger clone, this may be a read error. CDR3 region: CASSAEVGGPYEQYF. DNA of the CDR3: TGTGCCAGCAGTGCTGAAGTGGGAGGACCCTACGAGCAGTACTTC. The rearrangement uses TRBV6-1 and TRBJ2-7; a possible D gene is TRBD2 (6 bases). The CDR3 sequence is 15 residues long. The V gene's germline CDR1 is MNHNS and CDR2 SASEGT. Deletions cut 4 bases from V and 2 bases from J, with 15 bases between.

This clonotype was seen a handful of times. The rearrangement uses TRBV30 and TRBJ2-7; the match to TRBD2 covers 7 bases. V gave up 3 bases and J gave up 0 bases; unmatched junction bases: 2. This CDR3 comprises 13 residues. Germline values: CDR1 GTSNPN, CDR2 SVGIG (reference sequence). Here the CDR3 reads CAWRLAASYEQYF. Here the CDR3 DNA reads TGTGCCTGGAGGCTAGCGGCCTCCTACGAGCAGTACTTC.

The J gene is TRBJ1-1, the V gene TRBV19, with TRBD1 matching 9 bases. CDR1 and CDR2 from the germline V gene are LNHDA and SQIVND (reference sequence). V was pared by 7 bases and J by 8 bases, with 8 bases of the junction left unmatched. The CDR3 contains 13 residues. CDR3 region: CASIPRQGEEAFF. Here the CDR3 DNA reads TGTGCCAGTATCCCTCGACAGGGGGAAGAAGCTTTCTTT.

This clonotype showed up just a few times. The rearrangement uses TRBV27 and TRBJ2-3, with unresolved D. Trimming took off 6 bases at V and 0 bases at J, with 16 bases between the two ends. CDR3 length: 16 amino acids. CDR1 is MNHEY and CDR2 is SMNVEV in the germline V gene (reference sequence). CDR3 coding DNA: TGTGCCAGCAGCTACGGACGGCTAGTTAGCACAGATACGCAGTATTTT. This gives the protein CASSYGRLVSTDTQYF.

This clonotype was seen a handful of times. The J gene is TRBJ1-1, the V gene TRBV2; the D is unclear. V lost 4 bases and J 1 base, leaving 7 bases between the germline ends. Germline CDR1 reads SNHLY; CDR2 reads FYNNEI. CDR3 size: 13 residues. CDR3 sequence reads: CASSGVRNTEAFF. The DNA for the CDR3 is TGTGCCAGCAGTGGTGTGAGGAACACTGAAGCTTTCTTT.

The rearrangement links TRBV3-1 to TRBJ2-4; 11 bases map to TRBD2. Germline assignment: CDR1 LGHDT and CDR2 YNNKEL (reference sequence). After removal of 3 bases from V and 15 bases from J, the junction contained 10 bases not matched to a gene. CDR3 size: 14 residues. In DNA, the CDR3 is TGTGCCAGCAGCCAGGCCCGGACTAGCGGGCGGGTGTACTTC. Its protein is CASSQARTSGRVYF.

This chain connects TRBV6-1 to TRBJ1-6, with D uncertain. The CDR3 loop spans 13 amino acids. Germline assignment: CDR1 MNHNS and CDR2 SASEGT. The ends were cut back, 8 bases at V and 6 bases at J, with 11 bases in the middle. CDR3 protein: CASGKPPNSPLHF. The CDR3 nucleotides are TGTGCCAGCGGGAAGCCTCCTAATTCACCCCTCCACTTT.

This clonotype was observed at least ten times. J is TRBJ2-7 and V is TRBV6-1; D could derive from TRBD1 or TRBD2 (5 bases each). From germline, CDR1 is MNHNS and CDR2 SASEGT. CDR3 length: 14 amino acids. Trimming cost V 8 bases and J 0 bases, with 14 bases left between them. CDR3 nucleotide sequence: TGTGCCAGCGTTCGGGACGGCGCCTCCTACGAGCAGTACTTC. As protein: CASVRDGASYEQYF.

The chain links TRBV20-1 to TRBJ2-7; TRBD2 matches at 9 bases. Germline CDR1 and CDR2: DFQATT and SNEGSKA (reference sequence). The CDR3 has 16 amino acids. J lost 2 bases, V lost 0 bases, and 8 bases had no gene match. CDR3 sequence (DNA): TGCAGTGCTAGAGATGTATTAGGGACTAGCACCTACGAGCAGTACTTC. Its protein product is CSARDVLGTSTYEQYF.

This chain links TRBV24-1 with TRBJ2-5; 9 nucleotides line up with TRBD1. Germline CDR1 KGHDR, CDR2 SFDVKD. The CDR3 sequence is 17 residues long. The V segment lost 4 bases and the J segment 4 bases; nucleotides outside the gene matches: 12. The DNA of the CDR3 is TGTGCCACCAGTGAATTCCTCCTCGAGACAGGGGGAGAGACCCAGTACTTC. This encodes CATSEFLLETGGETQYF.

The chain has TRBV5-6 and TRBJ2-7; 9 bases are shared with TRBD1. CDR3 length equals 16 residues. The germline V gene has CDR1 SGHDT and CDR2 YYEEEE. Trimming at V came to 4 bases and at J to 2 bases, leaving 10 bases not matched to a gene. The CDR3 sequence: CASSPGTGTNAYEQYF. For the CDR3, the DNA is TGTGCCAGCAGCCCCGGGACAGGGACGAATGCCTACGAGCAGTACTTC.

CDR3 amino acids: CASSPQWTGGNEQFF. In DNA form, the CDR3 reads TGTGCCAGTAGCCCTCAATGGACAGGAGGCAATGAGCAGTTCTTC. The V and J genes are TRBV19 and TRBJ2-1, with TRBD1 matching over 7 bases. The CDR3 loop spans 15 amino acids. Germline CDR1 and CDR2: LNHDA and SQIVND (reference sequence). Germline trimming cut 6 bases from V and 6 bases from J; bases unmatched to any gene: 11.

The chain employs TRBV5-1 and TRBJ1-6; tentative D call: TRBD1 (5 bases). Germline loops: CDR1 SGHRS, CDR2 YFSETQ. V lost 4 bases and J 7 bases, leaving 15 bases between the germline ends. The CDR3 contains 15 residues. As DNA, the CDR3 is TGCGCCAGCAGCGCCGGGCTCACAGGCAATTCACCCCTCCACTTT. Its protein is CASSAGLTGNSPLHF.

The chain joins TRBV11-2 to TRBJ2-3, with TRBD2 matching over 9 bases. Germline CDR1 reads SGHAT; CDR2 reads FQNNGV. Germline trimming cut 5 bases from V and 3 bases from J; bases unmatched to any gene: 15. CDR3 length: 18 residues. CDR3 protein: CASSPVAGGGKGTDTQYF. In DNA form, the CDR3 reads TGTGCCAGCAGCCCCGTGGCGGGAGGGGGAAAAGGGACAGATACGCAGTATTTT. Full variable domain (outside the CDR3, taken from reference TRBV11-2 and TRBJ2-3): EAGVAQSPRYKIIEKRQSVAFWCNPISGHATLYWYQQILGQGPKLLIQFQNNGVVDDSQLPKDRFSAERLKGVDSTLKIQPAKLEDSAVYLCASSPVAGGGKGTDTQYFGPGTRLTVL.

J is TRBJ1-5 and V is TRBV10-2, with 8 bases that match TRBD1. The CDR3 contains 19 residues. From germline, CDR1 is WSHSY and CDR2 SAAADI. V lost 0 bases and J lost 0; bases outside the gene matches: 10. The CDR3 nucleotides are TGCGCCAGCAGTGAGTCCGGACAGGGATACATTTATAGCAATCAGCCCCAGCATTTT. Translation: CASSESGQGYIYSNQPQHF.

In its sample, this clonotype was seen a few times. The rearrangement uses TRBV6-1 and TRBJ2-7; TRBD2 matches 9 bases. The germline V gene encodes CDR1 MNHNS and CDR2 SASEGT. V gave up 5 bases and J gave up 1 base; unmatched junction bases: 6. CDR3 length equals 15 residues. The CDR3 region has the DNA TGTGCCAGCAGTTCCGCGGGGGGGGCGTCCTACGAGCAGTACTTC. Translation: CASSSAGGASYEQYF.

V and J are TRBV3-1 and TRBJ2-7; TRBD2 agrees at 7 bases. The CDR3 length is 15 residues. Per the germline V gene, CDR1 is LGHDT and CDR2 is YNNKEL (reference sequence). Unmatched junction bases numbered 11, after V lost 3 bases and J lost 6 bases. The CDR3 coding sequence is TGTGCCAGCAGCCACGCCACCTCACTAGCGAGCGAGCAGTACTTC. Its protein product is CASSHATSLASEQYF.

The J gene is TRBJ2-5, the V gene TRBV9, with D tentatively TRBD2 (5 bases). The CDR3 spans 16 residues. V lost 4 bases and J lost 6, with 22 bases in between. Germline CDR1 is SGDLS and CDR2 is YYNGEE. CDR3 nucleotide sequence: TGTGCCAGCAGCCCTTCCGGGGTTCAGGCCTTGAAGACCCAGTACTTC. It translates to CASSPSGVQALKTQYF.

This clonotype has just a few counts. The rearrangement links TRBV12-3 or TRBV12-4 to TRBJ2-3, with unresolved D. This CDR3 spans 13 amino acids. V lost 2 bases and J 11 bases, leaving 14 bases between the germline ends. The CDR3 DNA reads as TGTGCCAGCAGTTTACCGGCGGTCCAACGGCAGTATTTT. It codes for CASSLPAVQRQYF.

This clonotype was observed a few times. The chain couples TRBV6-1 to TRBJ1-6; D ambiguous. Germline V lookup: CDR1 MNHNS, CDR2 SASEGT. This CDR3 is built from 14 residues. V was pared by 5 bases and J by 5 bases, with 10 bases between. CDR3 DNA: TGTGCCAGCAGTTCACGGGTAGATAATTCACCCCTCCACTTT. Protein product: CASSSRVDNSPLHF.

This clonotype was picked up many times. This chain uses TRBV29-1 with TRBJ1-1; 7 positions match TRBD1. The germline gives CDR1 SQVTM, CDR2 ANQGSEA. V was clipped by 5 bases and J by 0 bases; unmatched bases: 9. There are 15 residues in the CDR3. The CDR3 region has the DNA TGCAGCGTTAAGACGTGGGGACAGATGAACACTGAAGCTTTCTTT. Amino acid sequence: CSVKTWGQMNTEAFF.

This clonotype has ten or more counts. The chain has TRBV12-3 or TRBV12-4 and TRBJ2-1; TRBD2 is a possible D gene (6 bases). Trimming shortened V by 6 bases and J by 10 bases, and 22 bases separated the two germline ends. This CDR3 has 15 amino acids. CDR3 bases: TGTGCCAGCAGACCCCGGGGACTGTCCACGGAGGAGCAGTTCTTC. Its translation is CASRPRGLSTEEQFF.